This T cell receptor beta chain derives from a study of response to subunit inactivated influenza vaccine. General study results and limits: Each seasonal flu vaccination may recruit only limited new T cells, authors suggested.

Comment on this clonotype: Its cognate antigen is unknown.

The CDR3 contains 14 residues. Germline-derived CDR1 and CDR2 are SNHLY and FYNNEI. V was shortened by 7 bases and J by 5 bases, with 17 bases between the two germline ends. Via MiXCR, TCRdb re-called the RT-PCR reads, giving one row per CDR3 protein. The sample lists roughly 780,000 distinct CDR3 sequences, approximately 18% seen once, with roughly a tenth in the top ten. This clonotype originated in a man in his fifties who received an inactivated influenza vaccine. Sequences were derived from PBMCs from blood, sampled about 5 days after vaccination. The chain joins TRBV2 to TRBJ2-5; D unclear. In DNA, the CDR3 is TGTGCCAGCACCCTTGGGTCAGCGCGGGAGACCCAGTACTTC. Residues: CASTLGSARETQYF.